Reported below is one TCR beta chain. What it recognizes is unknown. What was sequenced were expressed TCRB transcripts, since all of the isolated RNA had been reverse transcribed. TCRdb's copy holds only in-frame clones and misses some; the assay was immunoSEQ multiplex PCR. The table shows about 300,000 clones, with less than 15% occurring only once. The source of the sample is a study of beta chain features in type 1 diabetes. Whole-study findings and limits: The study found moderately but significantly shorter TCRB CDR3s in all four CD4+ subsets of Type 1 diabetes patients.

Without exception, sorted populations had purity beyond 98%. CDR3 size: 15 residues. V was cut by 3 bases and J by 4 bases, with 11 bases left in between. Germline CDR1 reads SGHNT; CDR2 reads YYREEE (reference sequence). The sample taken for sequencing was naive CD4+ T cells from blood. This sequence originates from a woman aged 18-29 years with type 1 diabetes. J is TRBJ2-6 and V is TRBV5-4; a weak D match, TRBD1 (6 bases). The CDR3: CASSSQGTGANVLTF. The DNA for the CDR3 is TGTGCCAGCAGCTCTCAGGGGACCGGGGCCAACGTCCTGACTTTC.